These T cell receptor beta chains were read from a single sample in a study of shared T cell receptors in the human thymus. Some clones are missing from TCRdb's copy, which holds only in-frame ones; the method was immunoSEQ multiplex PCR. Among over 450,000 clones listed, 78% were seen once. The same data also contributed to another study, on human thymus T cells.

Input material: thymocytes. The receptors stem from a boy in the first two years of life with a congenital heart defect. Both conserved end residues are trimmed from each CDR3. Each record gives: V gene, J gene, clone size, CDR3 protein. Clone size is not always given. Where it is, it says once, few, many or a class for expanded clones.

>TRBV5-6|TRBJ2-2|.
ASSSGTSGRRNTGELF
>TRBV5-8|TRBJ1-3|few
ASSGSRGHPGNTIY
>TRBV19|TRBJ1-5|.
ASRNRGNQPQH
>TRBV23-1|TRBJ1-2|.
ASSQSRTGRLDGYT
>TRBV4-3|TRBJ2-3|.
ASSQDVVTAETVNAGDTQY
>TRBV7-2|TRBJ1-4|few
ASSLTYRAPNEKLF
>TRBV4-1|TRBJ1-1|.
ASSQVTRMNTEAF
>TRBV19|TRBJ2-1|.
ASSWESYGQF
>TRBV27|TRBJ2-7|once
ASSFNLATISYEQY
>TRBV11-1|TRBJ2-7|.
ASSLAGSKREVPYEQY
>TRBV13|TRBJ2-3|few
ASSHRQGLAASTDTQY
>TRBV27|TRBJ2-1|.
ASRGGFNEQF
>TRBV27|TRBJ1-5|.
ASSGTPRVGNQPQH
>TRBV9|TRBJ2-7|.
ASSAGTGNYEQY
>TRBV10-2|TRBJ2-3|few
ASRPRGTTAGDTQY
>TRBV4-1|TRBJ2-7|.
ASSSDTGGYEQY
>TRBV6-1|TRBJ2-7|.
ASSEGRERRGLYEQY
>TRBV11-2|TRBJ2-3|few
ASSLAGLPTDTQY
>TRBV27|TRBJ2-7|.
ASSPRTSGSSYEQY
>TRBV27|TRBJ1-1|.
ASSLSRRRGPRGTEAF
>TRBV9|TRBJ1-2|once
ASSRGQANYGYT
>TRBV4-2|TRBJ2-7|.
ASSQHCGSASYEQY
>TRBV11-3|TRBJ1-2|.
ASSFEGTRTDPHGYT
>TRBV4-2|TRBJ2-7|.
ASSPGGITYEQY
>TRBV20-1|TRBJ2-5|few
SARNGETQY
>TRBV27|TRBJ2-1|once
ASSHPAGADNEQF
>TRBV5-4|TRBJ2-1|.
ASSDRGKYNEQF
>TRBV5-1|TRBJ2-7|few
ASSEGLEQY
>TRBV19|TRBJ1-1|.
ASSPRDTEAF
>TRBV6-4|TRBJ2-2|.
AGGASFNTGELF
>TRBV4-3|TRBJ2-7|.
ASSSRVEQY
>TRBV7-9|TRBJ2-5|.
ASRHGGGQVIRTQY
>TRBV27|TRBJ2-5|.
ASSLEAGGPRETQY
>TRBV5-6|TRBJ2-3|.
ASSPRGGSRGDTQY
>TRBV15|TRBJ1-3|.
ATSRGQRRGDTIY
>TRBV27|TRBJ2-2|.
ASSLIRTGGPGELF
>TRBV2|TRBJ2-7|.
ASTSRGDNEQY
>TRBV5-1|TRBJ2-1|.
ASSLIDNEQF
>TRBV15|TRBJ2-5|few
ATSGPGTRKETQY
>TRBV6-1|TRBJ1-3|once
ASSGRGTLKRAAGNTIY
>TRBV5-1|TRBJ2-7|.
ASSLVFRTGPSYEQY
>TRBV5-1|TRBJ1-3|once
ASSLTQGSGNTIY
>TRBV19|TRBJ2-1|.
ASQREGRDNEQF
>TRBV11-2|TRBJ2-7|.
ASSWTSGSEQY
>TRBV30|TRBJ2-3|.
AWRPGLAGGPRHTDTQY
>TRBV5-1|TRBJ1-2|.
ASLPGQGAGGYT
>TRBV27|TRBJ1-4|.
ASRRRSGEKLF
>TRBV4-3|TRBJ2-3|few
ASSLRTTRTDTQY
>TRBV9|TRBJ2-1|.
ASSVVDRGRVAAYNEQF
>TRBV2|TRBJ1-5|.
ASSDRGNQPQH
>TRBV4-2|TRBJ1-5|.
ASSPPGQNQPQH
>TRBV10-3|TRBJ2-1|.
AIKAAGRGNEQF
>TRBV5-1|TRBJ1-1|.
ASSLSGREFHEAF
>TRBV5-6|TRBJ1-4|few
ASSGKRRQEKLF
>TRBV4-3|TRBJ2-1|few
ASSPHKREGDEQF